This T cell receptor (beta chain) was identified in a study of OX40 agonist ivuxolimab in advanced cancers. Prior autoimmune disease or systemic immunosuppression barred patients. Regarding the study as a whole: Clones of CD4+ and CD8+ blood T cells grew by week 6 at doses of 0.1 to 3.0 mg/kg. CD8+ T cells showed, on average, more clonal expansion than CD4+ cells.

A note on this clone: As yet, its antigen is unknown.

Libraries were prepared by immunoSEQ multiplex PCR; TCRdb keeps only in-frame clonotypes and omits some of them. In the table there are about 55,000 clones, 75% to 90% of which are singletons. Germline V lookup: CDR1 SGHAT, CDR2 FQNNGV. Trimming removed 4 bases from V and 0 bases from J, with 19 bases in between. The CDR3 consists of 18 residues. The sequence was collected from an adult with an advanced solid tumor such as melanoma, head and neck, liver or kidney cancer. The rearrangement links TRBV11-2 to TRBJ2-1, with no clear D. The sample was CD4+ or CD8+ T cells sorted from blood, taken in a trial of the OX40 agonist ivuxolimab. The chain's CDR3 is CASSYMVRGLSSYNEQFF. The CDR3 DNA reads TGTGCCAGCAGCTACATGGTCCGTGGGTTAAGCTCCTACAATGAGCAGTTCTTC.